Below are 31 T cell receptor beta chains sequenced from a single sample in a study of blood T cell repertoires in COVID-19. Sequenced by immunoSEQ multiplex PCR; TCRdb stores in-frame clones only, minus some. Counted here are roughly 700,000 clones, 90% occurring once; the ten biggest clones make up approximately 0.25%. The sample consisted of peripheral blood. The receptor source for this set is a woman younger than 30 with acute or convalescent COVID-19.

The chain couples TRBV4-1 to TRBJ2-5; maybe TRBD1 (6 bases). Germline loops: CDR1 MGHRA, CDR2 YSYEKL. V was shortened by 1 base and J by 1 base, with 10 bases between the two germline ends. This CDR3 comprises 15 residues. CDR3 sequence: CASSQGQVAQETQYF. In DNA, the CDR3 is TGCGCCAGCAGCCAAGGACAGGTGGCCCAAGAGACCCAGTACTTC.

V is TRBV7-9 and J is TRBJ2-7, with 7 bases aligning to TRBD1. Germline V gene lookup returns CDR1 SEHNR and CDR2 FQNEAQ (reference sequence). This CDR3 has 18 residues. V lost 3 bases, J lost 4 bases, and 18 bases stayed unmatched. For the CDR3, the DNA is TGTGCCAGCAGCTTTCGTATCCCCCCCGGGACAGTACCATACGAGCAGTACTTC. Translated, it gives CASSFRIPPGTVPYEQYF.

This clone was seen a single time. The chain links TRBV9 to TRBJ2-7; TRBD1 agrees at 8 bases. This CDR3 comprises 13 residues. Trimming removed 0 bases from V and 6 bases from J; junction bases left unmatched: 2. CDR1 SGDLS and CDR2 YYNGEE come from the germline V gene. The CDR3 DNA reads TGTGCCAGCAGCGTAGTCGACAGGGGCGAGCAGTACTTC. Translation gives CASSVVDRGEQYF.

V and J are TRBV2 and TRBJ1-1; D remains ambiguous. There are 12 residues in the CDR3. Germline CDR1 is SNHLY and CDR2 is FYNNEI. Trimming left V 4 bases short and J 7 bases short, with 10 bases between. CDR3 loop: CASSGQAREAFF. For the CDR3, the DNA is TGTGCCAGCAGTGGCCAAGCTCGTGAAGCTTTCTTT.

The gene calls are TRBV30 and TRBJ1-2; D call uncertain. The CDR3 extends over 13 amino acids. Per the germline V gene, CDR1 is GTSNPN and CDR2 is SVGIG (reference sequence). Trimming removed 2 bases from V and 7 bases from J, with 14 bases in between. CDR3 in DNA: TGTGCCTGGAGTCTTATCCCAGCGGTTGGCTACACCTTC. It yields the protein CAWSLIPAVGYTF.

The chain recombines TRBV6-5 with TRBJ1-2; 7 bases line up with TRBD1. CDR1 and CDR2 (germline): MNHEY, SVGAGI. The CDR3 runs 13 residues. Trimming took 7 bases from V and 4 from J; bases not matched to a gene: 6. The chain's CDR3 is CASTGQATYGYTF. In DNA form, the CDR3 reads TGTGCCAGCACCGGACAGGCAACCTATGGCTACACCTTC.

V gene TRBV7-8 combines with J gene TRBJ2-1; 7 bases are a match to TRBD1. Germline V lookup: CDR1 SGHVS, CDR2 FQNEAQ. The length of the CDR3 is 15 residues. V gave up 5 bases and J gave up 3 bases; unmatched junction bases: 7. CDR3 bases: TGTGCCAGCAGCCCCCCGACAGGGAACTACAATGAGCAGTTCTTC. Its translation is CASSPPTGNYNEQFF.

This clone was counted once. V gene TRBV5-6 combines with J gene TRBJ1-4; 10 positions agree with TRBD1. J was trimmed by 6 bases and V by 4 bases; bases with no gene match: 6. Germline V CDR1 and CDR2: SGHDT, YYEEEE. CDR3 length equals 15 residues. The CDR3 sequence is CASSGQGEIDEKLFF. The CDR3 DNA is TGTGCCAGCAGCGGACAGGGGGAAATCGATGAAAAACTGTTTTTT.

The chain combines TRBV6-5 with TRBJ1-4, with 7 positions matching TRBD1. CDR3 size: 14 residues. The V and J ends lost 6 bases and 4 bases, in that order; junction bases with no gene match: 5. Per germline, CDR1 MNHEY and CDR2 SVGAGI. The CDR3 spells CASSPRGFNEKLFF. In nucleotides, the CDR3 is TGTGCCAGCAGCCCCAGGGGGTTTAATGAAAAACTGTTTTTT.

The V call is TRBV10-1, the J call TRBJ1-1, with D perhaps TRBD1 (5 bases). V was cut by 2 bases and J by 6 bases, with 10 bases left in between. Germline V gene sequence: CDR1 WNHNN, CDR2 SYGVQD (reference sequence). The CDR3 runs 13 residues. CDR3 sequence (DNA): TGCGCCAGCAGTGAGCTCGGGGGGTCTGAAGCTTTCTTT. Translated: CASSELGGSEAFF.

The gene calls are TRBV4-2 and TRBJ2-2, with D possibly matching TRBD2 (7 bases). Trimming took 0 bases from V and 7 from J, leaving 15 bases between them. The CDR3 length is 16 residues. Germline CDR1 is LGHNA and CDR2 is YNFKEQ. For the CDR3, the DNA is TGTGCCAGCAGCCAAGACTCTGGGGGGGCTAGCGGGGAGCTGTTTTTT. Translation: CASSQDSGGASGELFF.

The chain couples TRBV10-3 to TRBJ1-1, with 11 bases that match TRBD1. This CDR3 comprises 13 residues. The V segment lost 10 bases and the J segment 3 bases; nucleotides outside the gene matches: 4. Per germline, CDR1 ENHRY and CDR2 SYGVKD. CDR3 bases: TGTGCCACCGGGGGACAGGGGGACACTGAAGCTTTCTTT. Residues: CATGGQGDTEAFF.

In nucleotides, the CDR3 is TGCAGTGCTAGTTACAGAGTCTACGAGCAGTACTTC. It specifies CSASYRVYEQYF. The rearrangement links TRBV20-1 to TRBJ2-7; no clear D gene. The CDR3 runs 12 residues. CDR1 DFQATT and CDR2 SNEGSKA come from the germline V gene (reference sequence). V lost 3 bases and J 3 bases, leaving 9 bases between the germline ends.

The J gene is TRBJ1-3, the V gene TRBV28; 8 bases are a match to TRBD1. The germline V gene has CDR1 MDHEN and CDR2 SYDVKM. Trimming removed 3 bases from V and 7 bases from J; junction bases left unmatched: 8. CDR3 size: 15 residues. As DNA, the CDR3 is TGTGCCAGCAGTTTCGACAGGACAGGGCGGAACACCATATATTTT. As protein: CASSFDRTGRNTIYF.

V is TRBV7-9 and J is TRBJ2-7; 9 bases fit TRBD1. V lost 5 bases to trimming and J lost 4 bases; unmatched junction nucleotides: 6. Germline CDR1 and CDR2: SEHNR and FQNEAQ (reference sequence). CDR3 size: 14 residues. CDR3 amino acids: CASSTRTGEYEQYF. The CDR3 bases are TGTGCCAGCAGCACGCGGACAGGGGAATACGAGCAGTACTTC.

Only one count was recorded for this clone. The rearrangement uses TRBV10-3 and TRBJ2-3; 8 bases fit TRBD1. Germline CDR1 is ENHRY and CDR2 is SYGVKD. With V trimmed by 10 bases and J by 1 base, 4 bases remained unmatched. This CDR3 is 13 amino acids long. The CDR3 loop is CATAGGGTDTQYF. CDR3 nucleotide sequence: TGTGCCACAGCAGGGGGCGGCACAGATACGCAGTATTTT.

CDR3 in DNA: TGTGCCAGCAGCCAGGGGGGGACCCAGTACTTC. Translated: CASSQGGTQYF. The chain combines TRBV3-1 (or the pseudogene TRBV3-2) with TRBJ2-5, with D perhaps TRBD2 (6 bases). The CDR3 covers 11 residues. In germline, CDR1 is LGHDT, CDR2 YNNKEL (reference sequence). Trimming left V 3 bases short and J 7 bases short, with 6 bases between.

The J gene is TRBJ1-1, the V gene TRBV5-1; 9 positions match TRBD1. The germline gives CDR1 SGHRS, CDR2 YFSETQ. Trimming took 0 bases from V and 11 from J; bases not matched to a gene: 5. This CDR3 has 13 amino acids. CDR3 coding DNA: TGCGCCAGCAGCTTGGAAACAGGGGGCCGTGCTTTCTTT. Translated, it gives CASSLETGGRAFF.

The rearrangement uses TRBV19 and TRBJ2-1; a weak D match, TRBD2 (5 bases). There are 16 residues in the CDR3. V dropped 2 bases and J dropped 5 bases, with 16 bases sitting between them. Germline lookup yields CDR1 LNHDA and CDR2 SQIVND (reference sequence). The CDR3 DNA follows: TGTGCCAGTAGTATAATAACACTGACTACCCACAATGAGCAGTTCTTC. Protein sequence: CASSIITLTTHNEQFF.

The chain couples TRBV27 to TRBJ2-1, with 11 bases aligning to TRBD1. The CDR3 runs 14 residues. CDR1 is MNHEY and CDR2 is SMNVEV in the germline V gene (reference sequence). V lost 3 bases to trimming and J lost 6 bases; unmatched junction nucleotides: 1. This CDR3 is CASSLGTGGNEQFF. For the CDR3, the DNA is TGTGCCAGCAGTTTGGGGACAGGGGGCAATGAGCAGTTCTTC.

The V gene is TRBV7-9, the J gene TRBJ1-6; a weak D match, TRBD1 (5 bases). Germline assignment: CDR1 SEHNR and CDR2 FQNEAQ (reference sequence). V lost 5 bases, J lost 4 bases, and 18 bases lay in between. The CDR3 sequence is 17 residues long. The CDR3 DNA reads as TGTGCCAGCAGCCACCCGGAGGGGCACTTGTATAATTCACCCCTCCACTTT. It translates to CASSHPEGHLYNSPLHF.

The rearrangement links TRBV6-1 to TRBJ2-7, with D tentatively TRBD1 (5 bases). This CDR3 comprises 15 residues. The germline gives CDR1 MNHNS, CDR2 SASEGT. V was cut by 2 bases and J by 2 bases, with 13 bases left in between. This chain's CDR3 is CASSEQGAYPYEQYF. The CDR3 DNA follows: TGTGCCAGCAGTGAACAAGGGGCTTATCCCTACGAGCAGTACTTC.

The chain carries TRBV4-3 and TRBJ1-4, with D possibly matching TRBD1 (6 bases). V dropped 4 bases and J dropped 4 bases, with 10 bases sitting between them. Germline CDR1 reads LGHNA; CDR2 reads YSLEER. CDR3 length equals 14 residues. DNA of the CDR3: TGCGCCAGCAGCCGGGACATTTTTAATGAAAAACTGTTTTTT. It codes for CASSRDIFNEKLFF.

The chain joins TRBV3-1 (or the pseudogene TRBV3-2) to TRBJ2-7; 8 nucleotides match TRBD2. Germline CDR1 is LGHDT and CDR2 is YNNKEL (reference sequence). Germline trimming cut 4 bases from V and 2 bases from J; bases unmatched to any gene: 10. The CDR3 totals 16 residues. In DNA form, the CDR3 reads TGTGCCAGCAGCCCCCCGGGACTAGGGGGACCCTACGAGCAGTACTTC. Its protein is CASSPPGLGGPYEQYF.

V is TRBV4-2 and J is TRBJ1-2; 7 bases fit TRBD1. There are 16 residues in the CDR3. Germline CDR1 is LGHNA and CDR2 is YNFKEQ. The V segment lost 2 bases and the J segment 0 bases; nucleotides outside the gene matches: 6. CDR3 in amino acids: CASSQSGQSSNYGYTF. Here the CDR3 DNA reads TGTGCCAGCAGCCAATCGGGACAGAGCTCTAACTATGGCTACACCTTC.

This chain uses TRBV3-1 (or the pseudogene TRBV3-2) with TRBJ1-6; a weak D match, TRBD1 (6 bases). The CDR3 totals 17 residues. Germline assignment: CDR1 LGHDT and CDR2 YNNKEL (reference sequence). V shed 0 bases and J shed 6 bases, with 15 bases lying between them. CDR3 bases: TGTGCCAGCAGCCAAGATCGCGGGGGGCCGTTTAATTCACCCCTCCACTTT. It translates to CASSQDRGGPFNSPLHF.

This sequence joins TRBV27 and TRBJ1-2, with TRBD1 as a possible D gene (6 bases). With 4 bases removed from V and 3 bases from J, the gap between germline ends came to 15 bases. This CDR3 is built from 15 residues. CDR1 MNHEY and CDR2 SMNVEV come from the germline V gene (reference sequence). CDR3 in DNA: TGTGCCAGCAGTTGGGGGCAGGGGTCTCACTATGGCTACACCTTC. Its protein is CASSWGQGSHYGYTF.

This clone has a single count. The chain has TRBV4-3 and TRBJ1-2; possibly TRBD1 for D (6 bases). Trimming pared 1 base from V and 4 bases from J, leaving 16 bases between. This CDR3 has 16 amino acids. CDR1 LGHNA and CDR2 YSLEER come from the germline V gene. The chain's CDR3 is CASSQAFAGEGYGYTF. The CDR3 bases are TGCGCCAGCAGCCAAGCCTTTGCAGGGGAAGGCTATGGCTACACCTTC.

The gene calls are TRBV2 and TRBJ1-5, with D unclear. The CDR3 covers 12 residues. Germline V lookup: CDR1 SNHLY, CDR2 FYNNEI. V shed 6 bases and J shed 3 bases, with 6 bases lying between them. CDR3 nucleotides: TGTGCCAGCAGCGACAACAATCAGCCCCAGCATTTT. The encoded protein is CASSDNNQPQHF.

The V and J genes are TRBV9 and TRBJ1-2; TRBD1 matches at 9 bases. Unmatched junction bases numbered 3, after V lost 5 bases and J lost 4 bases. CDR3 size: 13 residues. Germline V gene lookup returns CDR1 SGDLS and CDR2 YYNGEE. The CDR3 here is CASSTGGVYGYTF. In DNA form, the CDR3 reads TGTGCCAGCAGTACAGGGGGCGTCTATGGCTACACCTTC.

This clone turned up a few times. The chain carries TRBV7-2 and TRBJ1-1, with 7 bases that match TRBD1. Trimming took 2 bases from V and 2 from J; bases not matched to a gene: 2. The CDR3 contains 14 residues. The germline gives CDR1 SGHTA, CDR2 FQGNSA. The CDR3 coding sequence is TGTGCCAGCAGCTTAAAAGGGGGCAACACTGAAGCTTTCTTT. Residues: CASSLKGGNTEAFF.